This T cell receptor beta chain was obtained from a study of cytomegalovirus exposure and HLA in healthy donors. Use of 60 Vbeta and 13 Jbeta primers characterized the PCR. Using immunoSEQ multiplex PCR, the repertoire was profiled, and TCRdb retains in-frame clones only, with some absent. The sample yields fewer than 150,000 clones, approximately 70% seen once. Germline trimming cut 6 bases from V and 4 bases from J; bases unmatched to any gene: 8. Germline V gives CDR1 MDHEN, CDR2 SYDVKM. The CDR3 consists of 14 residues. This sequence originates from a woman aged 25-40 years in good health and CMV-seronegative. Sequenced input: PBMCs. This sequence joins TRBV28 and TRBJ1-1; 7 positions agree with TRBD1. The CDR3 spells CASSTPRGPTEAFF. In DNA form, the CDR3 reads TGTGCCAGCAGCACACCTAGGGGGCCCACTGAAGCTTTCTTT.